The 19 T cell receptor beta chains below were found in one sample sequenced in a study of TET2 disruption in CD19-targeted CAR T cells. For these receptors, no antigen is known. Sample treatment: autologous CTL019 cells: CD19 CAR with 4-1BB and CD3 zeta domains. Repertoires were generated with immunoSEQ multiplex PCR, while TCRdb's copy carries only in-frame clones and drops some. This specimen shows about 30,000 clones; the ten leading clones hold more than 1.5%. The source was CD8- CAR+ T cells sorted from cultured blood T cells, collected for CD19 CAR T cell therapy. Subset of the sample: CD8-negative CAR-positive T cells from the infusion product. The receptors come from a man in his 70s with chronic lymphocytic leukemia.

With respect to this clone: The read finishes 3 residues shy of the CDR3 end, and the germline J gene is used to complete it. V gene TRBV30 combines with J gene TRBJ2-7; possible D gene TRBD1, 6 bases. Germline-derived CDR1 and CDR2 are GTSNPN and SVGIG (reference sequence). V was clipped by 3 bases and J by 4 bases, with 13 bases between them. The CDR3 is 13 residues long. The DNA read from the CDR3 is TGTGCCTGGAGGTTGGGGGCGAGGTACGAG. Its translation is CAWRLGARYE. The complete CDR3 protein is CAWRLGARYEQYF.

To note about this clone: Read coverage stops 3 residues before the CDR3 terminus; the germline J gene supplies the remainder. The same CDR3 is also encoded by other DNA sequences in this sample. The chain is built from TRBV19 and TRBJ1-2, with 10 nucleotides matching TRBD1. Germline lookup yields CDR1 LNHDA and CDR2 SQIVND (reference sequence). The CDR3 has 12 residues. The CDR3 DNA, read in part, is TGTGCCAGTAGTACTGGACAGGGGGTA. As protein: CASSTGQGV. In full, the CDR3 is CASSTGQGVYTF.

On this clone: The read ends 3 residues early relative to the CDR3; the germline J gene fills the gap. This chain uses TRBV5-6 with TRBJ1-1; D not resolved. The CDR3 extends over 14 amino acids. Trimming took off 6 bases at V and 4 bases at J, with 16 bases between the two ends. Germline V CDR1 and CDR2: SGHDT, YYEEEE. CDR3 DNA (partial): TGTGCCAGCACTAAGAACGAGTTTCGCACTGAA. As protein: CASTKNEFRTE. Given in full, the CDR3 is CASTKNEFRTEAFF.

CDR3 loop: CASSQERGYEQYF. The sequenced part of the CDR3 DNA is TGTGCCAGCAGCCAAGAGAGGGGCTACGAG. The chain recombines TRBV4-2 with TRBJ2-7; TRBD1 or TRBD2 may be the D gene (5 bases each). The CDR3 is cut off 3 residues early in the read; its end comes from the germline J gene. The germline gives CDR1 LGHNA, CDR2 YNFKEQ. The CDR3 runs to 13 residues. V was clipped by 0 bases and J by 3 bases, with 6 bases between them.

As for this clone: The DNA ends 3 residues before the CDR3 does, and the rest of the CDR3 is filled in from the germline J gene. V is TRBV19 and J is TRBJ2-4; TRBD1 is a possible D gene (5 bases). The CDR3 loop spans 15 amino acids. Looked up from germline, CDR1 is LNHDA and CDR2 is SQIVND (reference sequence). Incomplete CDR3 DNA: TGTGCCAGCACGATGGGGCTGCATAGCAATCAGCCT. It codes for CASTMGLHSNQP. The complete CDR3 sequence is CASTMGLHSNQPQYF.

Worth noting for this clone: The read terminates 3 residues before the CDR3 end, so the remaining end is supplied by the germline J gene. This chain links TRBV5-1 with TRBJ2-4, with D perhaps matching TRBD1 (6 bases). Per germline, CDR1 SGHRS and CDR2 YFSETQ. This CDR3 comprises 14 residues. Partial CDR3 DNA: TGCGCCAGCAGCGCCACAGGGAGAGATCAGCCT. Encoded protein: CASSATGRDQP. The full CDR3 reads CASSATGRDQPQYF.

Details on this clone: Coverage ceases 3 residues before the CDR3 finishes, and the germline J gene fills in the end. This sample includes further DNA sequences coding for the same CDR3. The chain joins TRBV5-5 to TRBJ1-3; D perhaps matches TRBD1 (5 bases). The germline V and J ends were trimmed by 1 base and 2 bases, with 7 bases remaining between them. CDR1 and CDR2 from the germline V gene are SGHKS and YYEKEE (reference sequence). The CDR3 covers 14 residues. The CDR3 sequence: CASSLTGTGNTIYF. The CDR3 bases that were read are TGTGCCAGCAGCTTGACAGGAACTGGAAACACC.

The part of the CDR3 DNA that was read is TGTGCCAGCAGGGGGACAGGAGGATATAGCAATCAGCCT. It is translated as CASRGTGGYSNQP. The full CDR3 reads CASRGTGGYSNQPQYF. The chain links TRBV2 to TRBJ2-4; 8 positions match TRBD1. The sequenced fragment ends 3 residues before the CDR3 boundary, so the rest is inferred from the germline J gene. The CDR3 has 16 amino acids. Germline lookup yields CDR1 SNHLY and CDR2 FYNNEI.

Comments on this clone: From the germline J gene comes the end of the CDR3, since the read stops 3 residues before it. The rearrangement joins TRBV11-2 to TRBJ2-5; no clear D. Per the germline V gene, CDR1 is SGHAT and CDR2 is FQNNGV. The ends were cut back, 5 bases at V and 6 bases at J, with 13 bases in the middle. The CDR3 contains 13 residues. This chain's CDR3 is CASSPNTVQTQYF. The sequenced CDR3 bases are TGTGCCAGCAGCCCGAACACCGTGCAGACC.

For this clone: Distinct nucleotide sequences in the sample also encode this CDR3. This CDR3 reads CASSQGDSLNYGYTF. CDR3 DNA, as far as it was read: TGTGCCAGCAGCCAAGGGGACAGCCTTAACTATGGC. The chain is built from TRBV14 and TRBJ1-2; 7 nucleotides agree with TRBD1. The missing CDR3 end, 3 residues past where the read stops, is filled in from the germline J gene. The CDR3 has 15 residues. The V segment lost 1 base and the J segment 1 base; nucleotides outside the gene matches: 3. The germline gives CDR1 SGHDN, CDR2 FVKESK.

As to this clone: With the read ending 3 residues before the CDR3 end, the germline J gene is used to fill in that end. This chain links TRBV7-2 with TRBJ1-2; no definite D call. The V gene's germline CDR1 is SGHTA and CDR2 FQGNSA. This CDR3 is 13 amino acids long. The CDR3 region is CASSRVPSLDYTF. The part of the CDR3 DNA that was read is TGTGCCAGCAGCCGGGTACCATCCCTCGAC.

Concerning this clone: The junction shows a germline mismatch at one end, possibly a read error. The read ends 3 residues before the CDR3 terminus; that terminus is restored from the germline J gene. Other DNA sequences from this sample encode an identical CDR3 as well. The chain is built from TRBV10-3 and TRBJ1-2; 12 positions agree with TRBD1. This CDR3 region has 16 residues. From germline, CDR1 is ENHRY and CDR2 SYGVKD. The part of the CDR3 DNA that was read is TGTGCCATCAGTGACCCCGGGGGACAGGGGGCCTATGGT. Protein product: CAISDPGGQGAYG. The whole CDR3 protein is CAISDPGGQGAYGYTF.

Comments on this clone: The read halts 3 residues ahead of the CDR3 end, with the missing end drawn from the germline J gene. The chain joins TRBV2 to TRBJ1-1; possibly TRBD1 for D (5 bases). V lost 7 bases and J lost 1, with 7 bases in between. Germline V lookup: CDR1 SNHLY, CDR2 FYNNEI. This CDR3 contains 12 residues. CDR3 amino acids: CASTTGNTEAFF. The CDR3 DNA, read in part, is TGTGCCAGCACTACAGGGAACACTGAA.

A note on this clone: A junction boundary mismatches the germline segment, possibly from a read error. The part of the CDR3 DNA that was read is TGCGCCAGCAGCCAAGGCCCCGCGGGGGCTAGCACAGATACG. Translating it yields CASSQGPAGASTDT. The entire CDR3 reads CASSQGPAGASTDTQYF. The chain joins TRBV4-2 to TRBJ2-3, with D possibly TRBD2 on 7 matching bases. With the read ending 3 residues before the CDR3 end, the germline J gene is used to fill in that end. The CDR3 covers 17 residues. Germline V gene data show CDR1 as LGHNA and CDR2 as YNFKEQ.

Details on this clone: The read is 3 residues too short to cover the CDR3 end, so that end is filled in from the germline J gene. This chain links TRBV9 with TRBJ1-2, with 9 positions matching TRBD1. J lost 6 bases, V lost 4 bases, and 7 bases had no gene match. Per the germline V gene, CDR1 is SGDLS and CDR2 is YYNGEE. The length of the CDR3 is 14 residues. The DNA read from the CDR3 is TGTGCCAGCAGCCCAAGGGGACAGGGAGATGGC. It encodes CASSPRGQGDG. The full CDR3 reads CASSPRGQGDGYTF.

Comment on this clone: The CDR3 is cut off 3 residues early in the read; its end comes from the germline J gene. The chain recombines TRBV19 with TRBJ1-2, with a weak D call TRBD1 (5 bases). Germline-derived CDR1 and CDR2 are LNHDA and SQIVND (reference sequence). This CDR3 contains 18 residues. CDR3 sequence: CASSSLTTSGGSYNDYTF. CDR3 bases read: TGTGCCAGTAGTTCCCTTACGACTAGCGGGGGGTCCTACAATGAC.

Concerning this clone: Sequencing ends 3 residues short of the CDR3 end; the germline J gene provides the rest. The genes are TRBV18 and TRBJ1-2; the D gene is possibly TRBD1 (6 bases). The germline CDR1 and CDR2 sequences are KGHSH and LQKENI. There are 15 residues in the CDR3. CDR3 DNA, as far as it was read: TGTGCCAGCTCACCAGGTACAGGGTCCACAGATACC. Residues: CASSPGTGSTDT. The entire CDR3 protein reads CASSPGTGSTDTYTF.

To note about this clone: The read ends 3 residues shy of where the CDR3 ends; the end is completed using the germline J gene. The chain has TRBV19 and TRBJ2-4; 10 bases agree with TRBD1. The germline V gene encodes CDR1 LNHDA and CDR2 SQIVND (reference sequence). This CDR3 region has 13 residues. CDR3 DNA, as far as it was read: TGTGCCAGTAGGGGACAGGGGAGTCAGCCT. This encodes CASRGQGSQP. The full-length CDR3 reads as CASRGQGSQPQYF.

To note about this clone: The read ends 3 residues shy of where the CDR3 ends; the end is completed using the germline J gene. The chain links TRBV7-6 to TRBJ1-2; 7 positions match TRBD1. Germline loops: CDR1 SGHVS, CDR2 FNYEAQ. This CDR3 is 15 amino acids long. The CDR3 sequence: CASSPHRTGAYDYTF. Partial CDR3 DNA: TGTGCCAGCAGCCCCCACCGGACAGGAGCCTACGAC.